This T cell receptor beta chain was documented in a study of cytomegalovirus exposure and HLA in healthy donors. Points from the study as a whole: In a later analysis, first-cohort TCR clusters were found to tend to co-occur in the approximately 120 validation repertoires. Generally TCR sequences proved uncommon, though certain public TCRs appeared in numerous donors. The classifier reportedly diagnosed cytomegalovirus status with high specificity and sensitivity.

Trimming pared 2 bases from V and 3 bases from J, leaving 12 bases between. The V gene's germline CDR1 is MNHEY and CDR2 SVGAGI. This CDR3 is 15 amino acids long. Sequencing used immunoSEQ multiplex PCR; TCRdb keeps in-frame clones, though not all of them. The profile shows a few hundred thousand clones, about nine tenths of them singletons. For this clone: No antigen is known for it.

Specimen: PBMCs. This receptor was taken from a young woman in good health and CMV-seronegative. The V and J genes are TRBV6-5 and TRBJ2-3; D is undetermined. The DNA of the CDR3 is TGTGCCAGCAGTTACACAGTCGAGATGACAGATACGCAGTATTTT. This codes for CASSYTVEMTDTQYF.